Following are 24 T cell receptor beta chains from one sample sequenced in a study of OX40 agonist ivuxolimab in advanced cancers. The assay was immunoSEQ multiplex PCR, and TCRdb's table has in-frame clones only and misses some. This sample has more than 70,000 clones, with around 80% found just once. Sequenced here: CD4+ or CD8+ T cells sorted from blood, sampled in a trial of the OX40 agonist ivuxolimab. The origin of the receptors is an adult with an advanced solid tumor such as melanoma, head and neck, liver or kidney cancer.

The V call is TRBV10-3, the J call TRBJ2-3; 11 nucleotides align to TRBD2. Germline assignment: CDR1 ENHRY and CDR2 SYGVKD. J lost 3 bases, V lost 0 bases, and 5 bases had no gene match. The CDR3 extends over 17 amino acids. The CDR3 spells CAISESNLAGGTDTQYF. The CDR3 DNA sequence: TGTGCCATCAGTGAGTCGAATTTAGCGGGAGGGACAGATACGCAGTATTTT.

This clone appeared a single time. The CDR3 region is CASSSLWEQYF. CDR3 nucleotides: TGTGCCAGCAGTTCCCTCTGGGAGCAGTACTTC. The chain recombines TRBV28 with TRBJ2-7; no definite D call. CDR1 and CDR2 (germline): MDHEN, SYDVKM. This CDR3 is 11 amino acids long. V was pared by 4 bases and J by 7 bases, with 8 bases between.

This chain connects TRBV19 to TRBJ2-2; no definite D call. Trimming removed 6 bases from V and 2 bases from J, with 1 base in between. Germline loops: CDR1 LNHDA, CDR2 SQIVND (reference sequence). The CDR3 is 11 amino acids. The CDR3, as DNA: TGTGCCAGTAGCAACACCGGGGAGCTGTTTTTT. Amino acid sequence: CASSNTGELFF.

Note on this clone: This may come from a read error, since a much larger clone is one base off. The chain has TRBV7-2 and TRBJ2-7; 8 bases align to TRBD1. The CDR3 length is 13 residues. Germline V gene sequence: CDR1 SGHTA, CDR2 FQGNSA. Losses at the gene ends were 5 bases for V and 2 bases for J; bases not matched to a gene: 2. DNA for the CDR3: TGTGCCAGCAGCCGGGACAGGACCTACGAGCAGTACTTC. Its protein product is CASSRDRTYEQYF.

This rearrangement joins TRBV6-6 to TRBJ1-3; D perhaps matches TRBD1 (6 bases). Trimming shortened V by 6 bases and J by 3 bases, and 15 bases separated the two germline ends. CDR1 is MNHNY, CDR2 SVGAGI, per germline (reference sequence). The CDR3 runs 15 residues. The CDR3 DNA reads as TGTGCCAGCAGCCCCCAGGGGCAGCGTGGAAACACCATATATTTT. Translated, it gives CASSPQGQRGNTIYF.

The genes are TRBV7-2 and TRBJ2-7; 8 bases align to TRBD2. The J segment lost 1 base and the V segment lost 3 bases, leaving 8 bases of the junction unmatched. Germline CDR1 and CDR2: SGHTA and FQGNSA. The CDR3 length is 16 residues. The CDR3 DNA is TGTGCCAGCAGCTTTGCCGGGACTAGTAAGTCCTACGAGCAGTACTTC. Its translation: CASSFAGTSKSYEQYF.

J is TRBJ1-1 and V is TRBV11-2; D is unresolved. There are 15 residues in the CDR3. Germline lookup yields CDR1 SGHAT and CDR2 FQNNGV. Trimming shortened V by 1 base and J by 1 base, and 10 bases separated the two germline ends. CDR3 bases: TGTGCCAGCAGCTTAGGAGGCCTGGGGAACACTGAAGCTTTCTTT. Its protein product is CASSLGGLGNTEAFF.

This clone appeared a few times. The junction does not match germline at one end; this may be a read error. The chain's CDR3 is CIGGRMGTEAFF. CDR3 bases: TGCATTGGGGGGCGGATGGGGACTGAAGCTTTCTTT. This chain uses TRBV30 with TRBJ1-1; TRBD1 might be the D (6 bases). The CDR3 totals 12 residues. Germline CDR1 GTSNPN, CDR2 SVGIG (reference sequence).

This chain joins TRBV9 and TRBJ2-5; TRBD1 aligns across 8 bases. The CDR3 length is 14 residues. J was trimmed by 4 bases and V by 1 base; bases with no gene match: 3. In germline, CDR1 is SGDLS, CDR2 YYNGEE. CDR3 in DNA: TGTGCCAGCAGCGTAACTACAGGGGGAGAGACCCAGTACTTC. It encodes CASSVTTGGETQYF.

The chain uses TRBV7-2 and TRBJ2-3; TRBD1 might be the D (5 bases). The CDR3 runs 16 residues. The ends were cut back, 3 bases at V and 1 base at J, with 14 bases in the middle. Per the germline V gene, CDR1 is SGHTA and CDR2 is FQGNSA. The CDR3 loop reads CASSFNPGRGTDTQYF. The CDR3 DNA reads as TGTGCCAGCAGCTTTAACCCCGGCAGGGGCACAGATACGCAGTATTTT.

V is TRBV11-2 and J is TRBJ1-4, with D possibly TRBD1 on 5 matching bases. Trimming took 5 bases from V and 7 from J, leaving 14 bases between them. CDR1 SGHAT and CDR2 FQNNGV come from the germline V gene. CDR3 length: 14 amino acids. The CDR3, as DNA: TGTGCCAGCAGCCGGGATCCCGGGGGTGAAAAACTGTTTTTT. It yields the protein CASSRDPGGEKLFF.

V usage is TRBV6-1 and J usage is TRBJ2-1, with 10 positions matching TRBD2. Germline CDR1 reads MNHNS; CDR2 reads SASEGT. The CDR3 totals 15 residues. The V segment lost 5 bases and the J segment 6 bases; nucleotides outside the gene matches: 7. This chain's CDR3 is CASSQASGGPNEQFF. In DNA form, the CDR3 reads TGTGCCAGCAGTCAGGCTAGCGGGGGCCCCAATGAGCAGTTCTTC.

Written as DNA, the CDR3 is TGTGCCATCAGAGGGGCCGTATTAGCTAACTATGGCTACACCTTC. Translation: CAIRGAVLANYGYTF. The V call is TRBV10-3, the J call TRBJ1-2; D is perhaps TRBD1 (5 bases). CDR3 length equals 15 residues. V dropped 6 bases and J dropped 0 bases, with 14 bases sitting between them. The germline gives CDR1 ENHRY, CDR2 SYGVKD.

The rearrangement joins TRBV6-1 to TRBJ1-2; 7 bases are shared with TRBD1. The J segment lost 8 bases and the V segment lost 6 bases, leaving 9 bases of the junction unmatched. The CDR3 is 13 residues long. Germline assignment: CDR1 MNHNS and CDR2 SASEGT. In DNA, the CDR3 is TGTGCCAGCAGCGAGACAGGGTGGCGGGGCTACACCTTC. It encodes CASSETGWRGYTF.

The chain employs TRBV28 and TRBJ1-1, with TRBD1 as a possible D gene (5 bases). Trimming took off 6 bases at V and 1 base at J, with 12 bases between the two ends. Looked up from germline, CDR1 is MDHEN and CDR2 is SYDVKM. This CDR3 contains 14 residues. CDR3 in amino acids: CASSLGGGNTEAFF. CDR3 coding DNA: TGTGCCAGCAGCCTCGGGGGTGGGAACACTGAAGCTTTCTTT.

The genes are TRBV6-1 and TRBJ2-5; D gene uncertain. The J call may be wrong; the DNA end is better matched by TRBJ2-7. The CDR3 has 12 residues. CDR1 is MNHNS and CDR2 is SASEGT in the germline V gene. The CDR3 nucleotides are TGTGCCAGCAGTGTTCGGTGGTCCGAGCAGTACTTC. Translation gives CASSVRWSEQYF.

The chain carries TRBV6-1 and TRBJ2-3, with no clear D. V shed 2 bases and J shed 2 bases, with 14 bases lying between them. The V gene's germline CDR1 is MNHNS and CDR2 SASEGT. This CDR3 region has 16 residues. The CDR3, as DNA: TGTGCCAGCAGTGAAAAGCAAGGATTTCACACAGATACGCAGTATTTT. Residues: CASSEKQGFHTDTQYF.

V usage is TRBV5-6 and J usage is TRBJ2-7, with D perhaps matching TRBD2 (5 bases). Trimming removed 3 bases at V and 6 bases at J, with 10 bases between. The CDR3 sequence is 12 residues long. The germline gives CDR1 SGHDT, CDR2 YYEEEE. The CDR3 sequence is CASSYASLEQYF. The CDR3 region has the DNA TGTGCCAGCAGCTACGCTAGCCTCGAGCAGTACTTC.

This clone was counted a single time. The chain uses TRBV5-1 and TRBJ2-3; tentative D call: TRBD2 (6 bases). CDR1 SGHRS and CDR2 YFSETQ come from the germline V gene. Trimming stripped 1 base from V and 4 bases from J, with 13 bases between. The CDR3 length is 15 residues. The CDR3 loop is CASSLLVTSSDTQYF. The DNA of the CDR3 is TGCGCCAGCAGCTTGCTTGTTACTAGCTCAGATACGCAGTATTTT.

The chain uses TRBV6-1 and TRBJ2-7; 8 nucleotides align to TRBD1. This CDR3 is 15 amino acids long. Germline lookup yields CDR1 MNHNS and CDR2 SASEGT. J gave up 7 bases and V 5 bases, and 13 bases lay outside the gene matches. The CDR3 sequence is CASSTPRGQAEEQYF. CDR3 in DNA: TGTGCCAGCAGTACGCCTCGGGGACAGGCAGAAGAGCAGTACTTC.

The chain couples TRBV2 to TRBJ2-7, with D uncertain. The length of the CDR3 is 14 residues. Trimming shortened V by 4 bases and J by 3 bases, and 13 bases separated the two germline ends. Germline-derived CDR1 and CDR2 are SNHLY and FYNNEI. The CDR3 DNA reads as TGTGCCAGCAGTGGTTACTCAGGATTCTACGAGCAGTACGTC. As protein: CASSGYSGFYEQYV.

The CDR3 protein is CASSPVGGAGTEAFF. The DNA for the CDR3 is TGTGCCAGCAGCCCGGTTGGGGGGGCCGGCACTGAAGCTTTCTTT. The chain is built from TRBV5-5 and TRBJ1-1; D may be TRBD1 (6 bases). The ends were cut back, 4 bases at V and 4 bases at J, with 17 bases in the middle. CDR3 length equals 15 residues. Germline values: CDR1 SGHKS, CDR2 YYEKEE (reference sequence). Combining the CDR3 with reference TRBV5-5 and TRBJ1-1 gives the whole variable domain DAGVTQSPTHLIKTRGQQVTLRCSPISGHKSVSWYQQVLGQGPQFIFQYYEKEERGRGNFPDRFSARQFPNYSSELNVNALLLGDSALYLCASSPVGGAGTEAFFGQGTRLTVV.

This chain joins TRBV20-1 and TRBJ2-7, with unresolved D. Trimming shortened V by 7 bases and J by 9 bases, and 7 bases separated the two germline ends. The CDR3 runs 8 residues. Germline loops: CDR1 DFQATT, CDR2 SNEGSKA (reference sequence). The CDR3, as DNA: TGCAGTGTTGTCGGGCAGTACTTC. It yields the protein CSVVGQYF.

The chain links TRBV5-4 to TRBJ2-1; TRBD2 might be the D (6 bases). CDR1 SGHNT and CDR2 YYREEE come from the germline V gene (reference sequence). V was clipped by 0 bases and J by 10 bases, with 23 bases between them. This CDR3 contains 17 residues. CDR3 DNA: TGTGCCAGCAGCTTGGCCCCAGGATCCGGGGACTCAGGGGAGCAGTTCTTC. Translated, it gives CASSLAPGSGDSGEQFF.